This TCR beta chain appears in the sequencing data of a study of control samples from healthy donors and cancer patients. Clones were read by immunoSEQ multiplex PCR, and TCRdb kept only the in-frame ones, dropping some. The table lists 150,000 to 180,000 clones, more than 85% of them singletons, with 2% to 2.5% in the top ten. Germline CDR1 and CDR2: PRHDT and FYEKMQ (reference sequence). The CDR3 is 15 amino acids. V was trimmed by 4 bases and J by 0 bases, leaving 12 bases between them. The chain uses TRBV13 and TRBJ1-1; a possible D gene is TRBD1 (6 bases). Sequencing was performed on blood. This sequence was found in a man aged 45-65 years in good health. CDR3 amino acids: CASSYYREMNTEAFF. The DNA for the CDR3 is TGTGCCAGCAGCTACTACAGGGAAATGAACACTGAAGCTTTCTTT.